This T cell receptor beta chain comes out of a study of post-analysis software for immune sequencing data. Study-wide findings and caveats: When patients were compared with controls, 4 or 5 TRBV segments were more frequent, TRBV5-6, TRBV5-1 and TRBV20-1 among them.

With respect to this clonotype: As yet, its antigen is unknown.

The CDR3 totals 17 residues. J gave up 0 bases and V 8 bases, and 14 bases lay outside the gene matches. Unique molecular identifiers were built into the TCR beta cDNA libraries. TCRdb itself ran the PCR reads through MiXCR, one entry per CDR3 protein. The profile shows 350,000 to 450,000 distinct CDR3 sequences, approximately 37% of them singletons. The TCR originated in a girl aged 2-9 years with multiple sclerosis. V usage is TRBV12-3 or TRBV12-4 and J usage is TRBJ2-7; 9 bases agree with TRBD1. Material: blood. The CDR3 sequence is CASSRGTGLTNSYEQYF. CDR3 DNA: TGTGCCAGCTCACGGGGGACAGGGCTAACTAACTCCTACGAGCAGTACTTC.